Included here is one TCR beta chain sequence, with context. The V end was cut by 10 bases, the J end by 1 base, with 13 bases between. Germline V gene lookup returns CDR1 ENHRY and CDR2 SYGVKD. This CDR3 comprises 13 residues. This sample is part of a study of blood T cell repertoires in COVID-19. As for the study in general: Samples representing acute and convalescent COVID-19 were sourced from the United States, Italy and Spain.

Per the study methods: The authors estimated nucleated cell counts from reference gene primer amplification. TCRdb's table, derived via immunoSEQ multiplex PCR, lists solely in-frame clones and lacks some. V and J calls and clone size follow that table, whereas D and trimming were derived from the DNA. The sample lists roughly 500,000 clones; approximately 83% were seen once. The chain recombines TRBV10-3 with TRBJ2-5, with D perhaps matching TRBD2 (5 bases). The sequenced sample consisted of peripheral blood. This receptor was identified in a human donor in a cohort sampled during active COVID-19. CDR3 DNA: TGTGCCACGGCGGGCGCGATCCAAGAGACCCAGTACTTC. Protein product: CATAGAIQETQYF.